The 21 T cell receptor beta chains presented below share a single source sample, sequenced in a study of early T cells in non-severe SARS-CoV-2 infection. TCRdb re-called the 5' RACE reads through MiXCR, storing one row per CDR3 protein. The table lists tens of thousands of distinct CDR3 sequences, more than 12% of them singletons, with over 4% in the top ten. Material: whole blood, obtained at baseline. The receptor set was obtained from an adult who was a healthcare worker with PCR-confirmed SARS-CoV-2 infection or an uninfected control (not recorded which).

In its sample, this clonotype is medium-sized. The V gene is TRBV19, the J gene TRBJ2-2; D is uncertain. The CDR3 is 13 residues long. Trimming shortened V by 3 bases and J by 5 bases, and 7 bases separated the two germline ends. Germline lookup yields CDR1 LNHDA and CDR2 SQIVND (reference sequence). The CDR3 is CASSIPETGELFF. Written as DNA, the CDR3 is TGTGCCAGTAGTATCCCTGAGACCGGGGAGCTGTTTTTT.

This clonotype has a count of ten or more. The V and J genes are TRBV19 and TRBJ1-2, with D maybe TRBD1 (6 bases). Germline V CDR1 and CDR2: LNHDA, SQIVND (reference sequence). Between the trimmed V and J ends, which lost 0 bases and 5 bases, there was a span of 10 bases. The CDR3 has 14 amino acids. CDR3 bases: TGTGCCAGTAGTATAGATGAAGGACAGTATGGCTACACCTTC. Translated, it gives CASSIDEGQYGYTF.

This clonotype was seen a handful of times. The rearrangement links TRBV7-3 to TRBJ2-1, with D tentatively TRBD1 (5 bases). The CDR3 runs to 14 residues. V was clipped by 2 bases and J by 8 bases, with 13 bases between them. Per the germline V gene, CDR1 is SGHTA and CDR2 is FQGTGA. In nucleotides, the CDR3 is TGTGCCAGCAGCTTAGTGGGGCTGGACGATGAGCAGTTCTTC. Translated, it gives CASSLVGLDDEQFF.

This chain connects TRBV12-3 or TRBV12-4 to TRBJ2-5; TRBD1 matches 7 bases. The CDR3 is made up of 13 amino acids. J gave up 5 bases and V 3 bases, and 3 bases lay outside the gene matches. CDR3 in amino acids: CASSFQGEETQYF. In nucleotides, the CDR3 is TGTGCCAGCAGTTTTCAGGGGGAGGAGACCCAGTACTTC.

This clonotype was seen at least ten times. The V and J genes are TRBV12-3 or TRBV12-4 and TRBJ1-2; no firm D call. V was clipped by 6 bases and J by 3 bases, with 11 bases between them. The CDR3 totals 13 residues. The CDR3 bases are TGTGCCAGCAGGCCGCCAGGATACTATGGCTACACCTTC. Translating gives CASRPPGYYGYTF.

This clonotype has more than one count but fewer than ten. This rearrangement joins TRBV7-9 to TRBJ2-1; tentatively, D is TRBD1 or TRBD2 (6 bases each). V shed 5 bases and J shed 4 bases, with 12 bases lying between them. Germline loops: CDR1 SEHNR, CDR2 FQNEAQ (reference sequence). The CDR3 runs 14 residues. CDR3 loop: CASSQGGRYNEQFF. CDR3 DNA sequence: TGTGCCAGCAGCCAAGGGGGGCGTTACAATGAGCAGTTCTTC.

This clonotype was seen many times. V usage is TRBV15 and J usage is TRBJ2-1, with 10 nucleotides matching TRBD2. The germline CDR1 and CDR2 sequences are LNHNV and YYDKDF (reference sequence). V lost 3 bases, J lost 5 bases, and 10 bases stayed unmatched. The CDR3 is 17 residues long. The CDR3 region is CATSSDSGGPQDNEQFF. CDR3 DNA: TGTGCCACCAGCAGCGATAGCGGGGGGCCCCAGGACAATGAGCAGTTCTTC.

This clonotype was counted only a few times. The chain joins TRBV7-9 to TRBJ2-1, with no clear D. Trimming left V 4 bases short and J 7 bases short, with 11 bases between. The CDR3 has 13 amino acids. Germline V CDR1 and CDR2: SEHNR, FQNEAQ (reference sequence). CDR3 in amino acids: CASSSMKRNEQFF. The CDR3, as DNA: TGTGCCAGCAGCTCTATGAAAAGAAATGAGCAGTTCTTC.

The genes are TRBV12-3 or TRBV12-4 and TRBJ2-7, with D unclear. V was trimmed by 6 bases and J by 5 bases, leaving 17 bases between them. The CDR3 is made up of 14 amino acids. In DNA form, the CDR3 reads TGTGCCAGCAGGCCGCCGAGACATCGCGACGAGCAGTACTTC. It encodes CASRPPRHRDEQYF.

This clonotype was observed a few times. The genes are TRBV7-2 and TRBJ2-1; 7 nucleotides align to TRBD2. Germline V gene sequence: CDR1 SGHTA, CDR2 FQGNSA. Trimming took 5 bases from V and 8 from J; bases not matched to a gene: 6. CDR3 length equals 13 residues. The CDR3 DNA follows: TGTGCCAGCAGCCCCGAGCGGGGCTATGAGCAGTTCTTC. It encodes CASSPERGYEQFF.

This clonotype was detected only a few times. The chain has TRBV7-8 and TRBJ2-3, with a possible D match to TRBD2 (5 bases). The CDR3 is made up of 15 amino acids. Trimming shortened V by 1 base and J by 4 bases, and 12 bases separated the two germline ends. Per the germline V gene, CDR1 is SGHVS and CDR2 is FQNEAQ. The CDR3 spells CASSLGLLVPDTQYF. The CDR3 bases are TGTGCCAGCAGCTTAGGACTACTAGTCCCAGATACGCAGTATTTT.

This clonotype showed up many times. The CDR3 sequence is CASSPLSPLDGLSSYNEQFF. CDR3 bases: TGTGCCAGCTCACCACTGTCCCCGTTGGACGGCCTAAGCTCCTACAATGAGCAGTTCTTC. The V gene is TRBV18, the J gene TRBJ2-1, with D uncertain. Trimming removed 1 base from V and 0 bases from J, with 22 bases in between. Germline CDR1 KGHSH, CDR2 LQKENI. CDR3 size: 20 residues.

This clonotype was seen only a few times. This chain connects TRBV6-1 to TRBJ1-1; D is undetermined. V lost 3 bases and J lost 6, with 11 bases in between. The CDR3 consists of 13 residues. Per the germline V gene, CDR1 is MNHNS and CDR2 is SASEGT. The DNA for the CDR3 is TGTGCCAGCAGTGAGGCCGCTATGGCTGAAGCTTTCTTT. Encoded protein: CASSEAAMAEAFF.

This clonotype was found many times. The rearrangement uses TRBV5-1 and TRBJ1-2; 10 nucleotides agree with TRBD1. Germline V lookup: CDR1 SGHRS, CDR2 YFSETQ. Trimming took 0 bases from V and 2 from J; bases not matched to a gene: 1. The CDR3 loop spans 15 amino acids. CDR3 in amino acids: CASSLAGQGNYGYTF. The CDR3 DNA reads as TGCGCCAGCAGCTTGGCGGGACAGGGGAACTATGGCTACACCTTC.

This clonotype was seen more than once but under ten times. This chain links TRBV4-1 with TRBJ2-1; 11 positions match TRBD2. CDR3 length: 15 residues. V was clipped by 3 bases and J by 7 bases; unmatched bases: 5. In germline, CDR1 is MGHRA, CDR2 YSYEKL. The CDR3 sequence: CASSHLAGGFNEQFF. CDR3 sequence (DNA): TGCGCCAGCAGCCATTTAGCGGGGGGGTTTAATGAGCAGTTCTTC.

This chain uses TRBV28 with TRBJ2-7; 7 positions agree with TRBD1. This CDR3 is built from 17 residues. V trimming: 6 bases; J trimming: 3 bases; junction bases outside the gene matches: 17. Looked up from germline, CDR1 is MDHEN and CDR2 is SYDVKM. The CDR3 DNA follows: TGTGCCAGCAGACCGACAGGGAGCTGGCCCACTGACTACGAGCAGTACTTC. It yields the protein CASRPTGSWPTDYEQYF. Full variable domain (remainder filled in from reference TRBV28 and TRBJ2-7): DVKVTQSSRYLVKRTGEKVFLECVQDMDHENMFWYRQDPGLGLRLIYFSYDVKMKEKGDIPEGYSVSREKKERFSLILESASTNQTSMYLCASRPTGSWPTDYEQYFGPGTRLTVT.

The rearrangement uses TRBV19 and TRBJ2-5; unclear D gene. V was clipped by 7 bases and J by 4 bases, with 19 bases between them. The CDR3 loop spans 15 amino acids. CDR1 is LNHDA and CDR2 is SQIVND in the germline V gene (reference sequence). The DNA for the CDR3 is TGTGCCAGTAAACCTCTAGGTGAGGTGGGAGAGACCCAGTACTTC. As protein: CASKPLGEVGETQYF. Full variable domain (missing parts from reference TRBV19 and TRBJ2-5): DGGITQSPKYLFRKEGQNVTLSCEQNLNHDAMYWYRQDPGQGLRLIYYSQIVNDFQKGDIAEGYSVSREKKESFPLTVTSAQKNPTAFYLCASKPLGEVGETQYFGPGTRLLVL.

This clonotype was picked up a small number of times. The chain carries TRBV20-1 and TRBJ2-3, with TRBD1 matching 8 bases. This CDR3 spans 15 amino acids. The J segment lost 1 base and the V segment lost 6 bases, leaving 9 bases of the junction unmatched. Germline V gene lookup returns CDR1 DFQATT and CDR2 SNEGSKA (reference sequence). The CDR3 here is CSAPKTGAGTDTQYF. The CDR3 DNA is TGCAGTGCACCCAAGACAGGGGCAGGCACAGATACGCAGTATTTT.

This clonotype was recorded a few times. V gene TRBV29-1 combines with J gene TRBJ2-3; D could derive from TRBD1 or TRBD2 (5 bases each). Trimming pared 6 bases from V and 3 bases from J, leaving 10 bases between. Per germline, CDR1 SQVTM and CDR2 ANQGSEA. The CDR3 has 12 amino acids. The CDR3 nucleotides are TGCAGCGTCAAGGGGAGAACAGATACGCAGTATTTT. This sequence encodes CSVKGRTDTQYF.

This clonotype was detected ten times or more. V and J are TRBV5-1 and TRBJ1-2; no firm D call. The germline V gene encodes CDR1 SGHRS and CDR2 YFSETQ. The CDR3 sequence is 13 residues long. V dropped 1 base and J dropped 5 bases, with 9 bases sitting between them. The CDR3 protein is CASSLTVQYGYTF. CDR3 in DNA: TGCGCCAGCAGCTTGACAGTGCAATATGGCTACACCTTC.

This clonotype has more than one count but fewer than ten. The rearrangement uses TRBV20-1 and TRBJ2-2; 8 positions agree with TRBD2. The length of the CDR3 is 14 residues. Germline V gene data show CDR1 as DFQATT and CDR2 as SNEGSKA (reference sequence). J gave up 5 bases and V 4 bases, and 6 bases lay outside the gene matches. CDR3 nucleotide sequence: TGCAGTGCTAAAACACTAGCGGATACCGGGGAGCTGTTTTTT. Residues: CSAKTLADTGELFF.